Shown below are 24 T cell receptor beta chains from a single sample sequenced in a study of blood T cell repertoires in COVID-19. TCRdb's table, derived via immunoSEQ multiplex PCR, lists solely in-frame clones and lacks some. Among about 43,000 clones, roughly 80% were seen once, and the ten largest hold about 2.5%. The sample comprised peripheral blood. The receptors come from a woman aged 55-75 years with acute or convalescent COVID-19.

This chain uses TRBV30 with TRBJ1-5; D gene ambiguous. V lost 1 base and J 2 bases, leaving 12 bases between the germline ends. Germline loops: CDR1 GTSNPN, CDR2 SVGIG (reference sequence). This CDR3 is built from 15 residues. The CDR3 nucleotides read TGTGCCTGGAGTGGATCCGGGTCCCGCAATCAGCCCCAGCATTTT. The encoded protein is CAWSGSGSRNQPQHF.

CDR3: CASRQGNEKLFF. CDR3 DNA sequence: TGTGCCAGCAGACAGGGTAATGAAAAACTGTTTTTT. This chain connects TRBV28 to TRBJ1-4; perhaps TRBD1 as D (6 bases). The CDR3 spans 12 residues. Germline CDR1 MDHEN, CDR2 SYDVKM. The V and J ends lost 6 bases and 4 bases respectively, with 6 bases between them.

This sequence joins TRBV10-3 and TRBJ1-2, with TRBD1 identical over 8 bases. The germline V gene encodes CDR1 ENHRY and CDR2 SYGVKD. CDR3 length equals 13 residues. V shed 3 bases and J 4 bases; nucleotides not matched to a gene: 1. The CDR3 spells CAISDTGGYGYTF. CDR3 sequence (DNA): TGTGCCATCAGTGATACAGGGGGCTATGGCTACACCTTC.

This clone came up a few times. One end of the junction varies from germline; a read error may be responsible. The chain couples TRBV12-3 or TRBV12-4 to TRBJ2-7; TRBD2 agrees at 7 bases. There are 13 residues in the CDR3. In DNA, the CDR3 is TGTGCCAGCACTCCGGGACTATCCTCCGAGCAGTACTTC. This gives the protein CASTPGLSSEQYF.

This chain connects TRBV6-1 to TRBJ1-4; D not certain. V lost 2 bases and J lost 8, with 18 bases in between. The CDR3 consists of 16 residues. In germline, CDR1 is MNHNS, CDR2 SASEGT. The CDR3 bases are TGTGCCAGCAGTGAACCAGCAGGAGGTTTCAAGGAAAAACTGTTTTTT. This translates into CASSEPAGGFKEKLFF.

The rearrangement links TRBV3-1 (or the pseudogene TRBV3-2) to TRBJ2-5; TRBD1 agrees at 9 bases. CDR3 length: 14 amino acids. V lost 5 bases to trimming and J lost 4 bases; unmatched junction nucleotides: 5. Germline V CDR1 and CDR2: LGHDT, YNNKEL (reference sequence). CDR3 protein: CASSVGQGRETQYF. The CDR3 coding sequence is TGTGCCAGCAGCGTGGGACAGGGTAGAGAGACCCAGTACTTC.

The CDR3 here is CAWNDRGAGELFF. CDR3 sequence (DNA): TGTGCCTGGAACGACAGGGGGGCCGGGGAGCTGTTTTTT. V gene TRBV30 combines with J gene TRBJ2-2; TRBD1 matches at 9 bases. Looked up from germline, CDR1 is GTSNPN and CDR2 is SVGIG (reference sequence). The CDR3 consists of 13 residues. The V gene end was trimmed by 4 bases and the J gene end by 6 bases; junction bases not matched to a gene: 3.

This clone appeared once. The chain links TRBV12-3 or TRBV12-4 to TRBJ2-7, with D possibly TRBD1 on 6 matching bases. Trimming cost V 6 bases and J 2 bases, with 11 bases left between them. The CDR3 is made up of 13 amino acids. CDR3 coding DNA: TGTGCCAGCAGGAGTCAGGGGACCTACGAGCAGTACTTC. This codes for CASRSQGTYEQYF.

This chain uses TRBV10-3 with TRBJ2-5, with a weak D call TRBD1 (6 bases). The DNA end favors TRBJ2-7, so the J call may be wrong. This CDR3 is built from 14 residues. Germline lookup yields CDR1 ENHRY and CDR2 SYGVKD. The CDR3 sequence: CAISATGTPYEQYF. The CDR3 DNA follows: TGTGCCATCAGCGCCACCGGGACACCCTACGAGCAGTACTTC.

The genes are TRBV7-9 and TRBJ2-2; D might be TRBD1 (5 bases). V was cut by 5 bases and J by 5 bases, with 21 bases left in between. Germline V gives CDR1 SEHNR, CDR2 FQNEAQ (reference sequence). The CDR3 contains 17 residues. The CDR3 region has the DNA TGTGCCAGCAGCCCCCCCTCAGGGCAGGGCGAAACCGGGGAGCTGTTTTTT. Translation gives CASSPPSGQGETGELFF.

This chain connects TRBV7-7 to TRBJ2-7; TRBD2 matches 10 bases. The CDR3 extends over 15 amino acids. CDR1 is SSHAT, CDR2 FNYEAQ, per germline (reference sequence). V was pared by 0 bases and J by 5 bases, with 4 bases of the junction left unmatched. CDR3 sequence: CASSLAPSGSNEQYF. The CDR3, as DNA: TGTGCCAGCAGCTTAGCTCCTAGCGGGAGCAACGAGCAGTACTTC. Variable domain in full (rest from reference TRBV7-7 and TRBJ2-7): GAGVSQSPRYKVTKRGQDVTLRCDPISSHATLYWYQQALGQGPEFLTYFNYEAQPDKSGLPSDRFSAERPEGSISTLTIQRTEQRDSAMYRCASSLAPSGSNEQYFGPGTRLTVT.

This sequence joins TRBV27 and TRBJ2-7; D is possibly TRBD2 (5 bases). This CDR3 contains 11 residues. Germline V gene data show CDR1 as MNHEY and CDR2 as SMNVEV (reference sequence). V was trimmed by 6 bases and J by 6 bases, leaving 9 bases between them. CDR3 loop: CASRRSGEQYF. Here the CDR3 DNA reads TGTGCCAGCAGGAGGAGCGGCGAGCAGTACTTC.

This clone has just one count. V and J are TRBV7-8 and TRBJ1-5; 8 nucleotides agree with TRBD1. The junction had 5 bases not matched to a gene; V was cut back by 4 bases and J by 3 bases. The V gene's germline CDR1 is SGHVS and CDR2 FQNEAQ. The CDR3 length is 15 residues. CDR3 nucleotides: TGTGCCAGCAGCTCGAGGACAGGGTACAATCAGCCCCAGCATTTT. It encodes CASSSRTGYNQPQHF. Looking up the rest from reference TRBV7-8 and TRBJ1-5 gives the full variable domain: GAGVSQSPRYKVAKRGQDVALRCDPISGHVSLFWYQQALGQGPEFLTYFQNEAQLDKSGLPSDRFFAERPEGSVSTLKIQRTQQEDSAVYLCASSSRTGYNQPQHFGDGTRLSIL.

The chain is built from TRBV2 and TRBJ2-5; 8 bases are a match to TRBD2. The trim removed 7 bases at V and 3 bases at J, leaving 19 bases unmatched. Germline V lookup: CDR1 SNHLY, CDR2 FYNNEI. The CDR3 has 18 residues. The CDR3 is CASTGGLGAGEQKETQYF. The CDR3 nucleotides read TGTGCCAGCACCGGTGGGCTAGGAGCGGGGGAACAAAAAGAGACCCAGTACTTC. The variable domain in full, completed from reference TRBV2 and TRBJ2-5, reads EPEVTQTPSHQVTQMGQEVILRCVPISNHLYFYWYRQILGQKVEFLVSFYNNEISEKSEIFDDQFSVERPDGSNFTLKIRSTKLEDSAMYFCASTGGLGAGEQKETQYFGPGTRLLVL.

The CDR3 DNA reads TGTGCCAGCAGTTACTCGGGGCAGTCGTCTCAGCCCCAGCATTTT. Amino acid sequence: CASSYSGQSSQPQHF. The V call is TRBV6-5, the J call TRBJ1-5, with a weak D call TRBD1 (5 bases). The CDR3 is 15 residues long. The V gene lost 0 bases and the J gene lost 6 bases, with 12 bases spanning the gap. Germline V gene lookup returns CDR1 MNHEY and CDR2 SVGAGI.

The genes are TRBV6-5 and TRBJ2-7, with TRBD1 matching 8 bases. The V segment lost 3 bases and the J segment 2 bases; nucleotides outside the gene matches: 6. Germline values: CDR1 MNHEY, CDR2 SVGAGI. The CDR3 loop spans 15 amino acids. As DNA, the CDR3 is TGTGCCAGCAGTTATAATCTGGGACAGGCCTACGAGCAGTACTTC. Encoded protein: CASSYNLGQAYEQYF.

V and J are TRBV24-1 and TRBJ1-5; the match to TRBD1 covers 8 bases. Germline V lookup: CDR1 KGHDR, CDR2 SFDVKD. V shed 4 bases, J shed 6 bases, and the junction held 4 bases outside the gene matches. This CDR3 contains 14 residues. This CDR3 reads CATSEGTGFQPQHF. The CDR3 DNA is TGTGCCACCAGTGAGGGGACAGGCTTTCAGCCCCAGCATTTT.

This clone appeared once. This sequence joins TRBV18 and TRBJ2-5; 8 positions agree with TRBD1. The CDR3 runs 15 residues. V dropped 2 bases and J dropped 3; count of bases not matched to a gene: 5. Germline V gives CDR1 KGHSH, CDR2 LQKENI. CDR3 in DNA: TGTGCCAGCTCACCAACGTTGACAGGGGAAGAGACCCAGTACTTC. It is translated as CASSPTLTGEETQYF.

This chain connects TRBV2 to TRBJ2-1, with TRBD2 matching over 7 bases. The ends lost 6 bases at V and 2 bases at J; junction bases unmatched: 7. Germline V gene sequence: CDR1 SNHLY, CDR2 FYNNEI. The CDR3 extends over 15 amino acids. CDR3 in DNA: TGTGCCAGCAGCACCAGGACTAGGCCCTACAATGAGCAGTTCTTC. It yields the protein CASSTRTRPYNEQFF.

This clone came up a few times. The rearrangement joins TRBV7-2 to TRBJ2-7; TRBD2 matches 7 bases. V was pared by 4 bases and J by 6 bases, with 12 bases of the junction left unmatched. The CDR3 extends over 15 amino acids. In germline, CDR1 is SGHTA, CDR2 FQGNSA. CDR3 loop: CASSSSGGSLSEQYF. The CDR3 DNA reads as TGTGCCAGCAGCTCGTCAGGCGGGAGTTTGAGCGAGCAGTACTTC.

The genes are TRBV18 and TRBJ1-1; TRBD1 matches 7 bases. V was pared by 2 bases and J by 7 bases, with 10 bases of the junction left unmatched. This CDR3 is built from 15 residues. Germline V gene sequence: CDR1 KGHSH, CDR2 LQKENI. CDR3 coding DNA: TGTGCCAGCTCACCATTTTCTGGGACAGCAAATGAAGCTTTCTTT. Its translation is CASSPFSGTANEAFF. The variable domain in full, with the rest retrieved from reference TRBV18 and TRBJ1-1, is NAGVMQNPRHLVRRRGQEARLRCSPMKGHSHVYWYRQLPEEGLKFMVYLQKENIIDESGMPKERFSAEFPKEGPSILRIQQVVRGDSAAYFCASSPFSGTANEAFFGQGTRLTVV.

This chain links TRBV28 with TRBJ2-2, with 7 nucleotides matching TRBD1. This CDR3 has 16 amino acids. With V trimmed by 6 bases and J by 5 bases, 12 bases remained unmatched. Germline V gives CDR1 MDHEN, CDR2 SYDVKM. DNA of the CDR3: TGTGCCAGCAGCCTAGCCACCTCAGGGGGTACCGGGGAGCTGTTTTTT. It specifies CASSLATSGGTGELFF.

The chain combines TRBV7-3 with TRBJ1-1, with 7 bases that match TRBD1. V lost 5 bases and J lost 5; bases outside the gene matches: 17. Germline-derived CDR1 and CDR2 are SGHTA and FQGTGA. The CDR3 has 17 amino acids. CDR3 residues: CASSPTGDQSFYTEAFF. In nucleotides, the CDR3 is TGTGCCAGCAGCCCCACAGGGGACCAGTCTTTCTATACTGAAGCTTTCTTT.

The chain combines TRBV7-2 with TRBJ1-3; D gene unclear. V lost 5 bases and J lost 4, with 12 bases in between. The germline V gene has CDR1 SGHTA and CDR2 FQGNSA. The CDR3 is made up of 14 amino acids. The CDR3 reads CASSQTGRGNTIYF. The CDR3 region has the DNA TGTGCCAGCAGCCAAACGGGGAGAGGAAACACCATATATTTT.